This TCR beta chain appears in the sequencing data of a study of blood T cells in healthy people across ages. Study observations and caveats: Diversity estimates from one million T cells were considered underestimates.

This clonotype occurred a few times. What it binds is not known. CDR3 length equals 13 residues. Germline CDR1 DFQATT, CDR2 SNEGSKA (reference sequence). The V end lost 6 bases, the J end lost 3 bases, and 13 bases lay between the germline ends. Primers used in a second PCR of about 6 to 11 cycles were a sample-barcoded 5' primer and a J-beta primer mix. Each CDR3 protein is one row after TCRdb ran MiXCR on the 5' RACE reads. The table includes roughly 930,000 distinct CDR3 sequences, approximately 49% detected once. The source of this sequence is a man aged 25-40 years in good health. The sequencing input was blood. The chain uses TRBV20-1 and TRBJ2-3; D tentatively reads TRBD1 or TRBD2 (5 bases each). In DNA, the CDR3 is TGCAGTGCCCCCGGGGCGGGTACAGATACGCAGTATTTT. This sequence encodes CSAPGAGTDTQYF.